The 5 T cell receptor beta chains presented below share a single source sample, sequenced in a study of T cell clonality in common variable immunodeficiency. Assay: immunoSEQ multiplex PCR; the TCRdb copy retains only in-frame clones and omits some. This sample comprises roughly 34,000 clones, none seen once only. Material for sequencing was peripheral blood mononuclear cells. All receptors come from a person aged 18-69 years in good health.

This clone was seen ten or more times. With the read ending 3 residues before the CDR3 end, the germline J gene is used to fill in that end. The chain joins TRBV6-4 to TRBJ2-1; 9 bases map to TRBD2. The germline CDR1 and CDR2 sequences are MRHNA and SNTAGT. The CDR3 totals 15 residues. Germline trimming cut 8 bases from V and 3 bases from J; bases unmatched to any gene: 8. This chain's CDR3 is CASLRNSGSYNEQFF. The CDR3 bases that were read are TGTGCCAGCCTCCGAAATAGCGGGAGCTACAATGAG.

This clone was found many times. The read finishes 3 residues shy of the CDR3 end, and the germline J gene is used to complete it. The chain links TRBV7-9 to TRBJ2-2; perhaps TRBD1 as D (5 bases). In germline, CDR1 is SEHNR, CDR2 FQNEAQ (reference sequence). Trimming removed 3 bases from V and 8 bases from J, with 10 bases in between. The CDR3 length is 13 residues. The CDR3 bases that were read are TGTGCCAGCAGCTTGGATTGGACAGGGGAG. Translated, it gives CASSLDWTGE. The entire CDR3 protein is CASSLDWTGELFF. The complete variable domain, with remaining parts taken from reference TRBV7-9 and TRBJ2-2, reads DTGVSQNPRHKITKRGQNVTFRCDPISEHNRLYWYRQTLGQGPEFLTYFQNEAQLEKSRLLSDRFSAERPKGSFSTLEIQRTEQGDSAMYLCASSLDWTGELFFGEGSRLTVL.

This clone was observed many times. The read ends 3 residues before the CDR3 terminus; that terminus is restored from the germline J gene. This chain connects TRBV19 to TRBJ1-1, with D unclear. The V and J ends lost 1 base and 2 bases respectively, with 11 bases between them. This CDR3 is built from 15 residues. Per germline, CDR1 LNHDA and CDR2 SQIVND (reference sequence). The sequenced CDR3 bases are TGTGCCAGTAGTATAGCGGAGACTCTAAACACTGAA. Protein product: CASSIAETLNTE. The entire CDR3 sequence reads CASSIAETLNTEAFF.

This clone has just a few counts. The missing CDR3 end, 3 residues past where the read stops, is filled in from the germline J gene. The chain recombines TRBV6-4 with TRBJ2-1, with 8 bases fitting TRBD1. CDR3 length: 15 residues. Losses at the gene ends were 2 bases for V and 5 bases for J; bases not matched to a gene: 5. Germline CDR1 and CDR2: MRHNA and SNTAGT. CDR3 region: CASSDLTGGNNEQFF. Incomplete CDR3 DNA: TGTGCCAGCAGTGACCTAACAGGGGGGAACAATGAG.

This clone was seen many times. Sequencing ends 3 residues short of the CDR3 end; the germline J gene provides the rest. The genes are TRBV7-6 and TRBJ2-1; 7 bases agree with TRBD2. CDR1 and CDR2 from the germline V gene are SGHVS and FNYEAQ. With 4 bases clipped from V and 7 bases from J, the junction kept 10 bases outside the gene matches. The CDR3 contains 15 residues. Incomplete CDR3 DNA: TGTGCCAGCAGCTCCCCCTCGGGGGGAAGAAATGAG. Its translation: CASSSPSGGRNE. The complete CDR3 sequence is CASSSPSGGRNEQFF.